The T cell receptor beta chain under discussion was sequenced for a study of T-cell reconstitution after alpha-beta-depleted transplantation in children. Looked up from germline, CDR1 is SQVTM and CDR2 is ANQGSEA. This CDR3 comprises 18 residues. The TCRbeta library incorporated unique molecular identifiers. MiXCR, run by TCRdb on the PCR reads, gives a single entry per CDR3 protein. This table has roughly 490,000 distinct CDR3 sequences, about an eighth appearing once. This clonotype showed up just once. A junction boundary mismatches the germline segment, possibly from a read error. This receptor was obtained from a female patient between 2 and 15 years old who had a stem cell transplant for aplastic anemia, so the T cells may come from the graft donor. This sequence joins TRBV29-1 and TRBJ2-7; 11 bases match TRBD2. The sample here was PBMCs, mostly from graft donor cells, taken 180 days after TCRalphabeta/CD19-depleted stem cell transplant. The CDR3 nucleotides read TGCAGCGTTGGAGGGGTAGCGGGAGGGCCAGGCCACTCCTCCGAGCAGTACTTC. It encodes CSVGGVAGGPGHSSEQYF.